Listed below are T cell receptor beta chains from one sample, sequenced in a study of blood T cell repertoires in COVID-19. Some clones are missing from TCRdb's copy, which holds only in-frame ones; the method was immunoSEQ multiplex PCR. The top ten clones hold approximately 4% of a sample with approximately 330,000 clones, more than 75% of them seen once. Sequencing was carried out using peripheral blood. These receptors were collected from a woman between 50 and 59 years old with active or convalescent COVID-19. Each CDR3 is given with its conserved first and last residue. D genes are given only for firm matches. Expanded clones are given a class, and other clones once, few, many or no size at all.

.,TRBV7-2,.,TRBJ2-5,CASIPTSLETQYF,TGTGCCAGCATCCCAACTAGTTTAGAGACCCAGTACTTC
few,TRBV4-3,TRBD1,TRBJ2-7,CASSLHFGQATYEQYF,TGCGCCAGCAGCCTTCATTTCGGACAGGCCACCTACGAGCAGTACTTC
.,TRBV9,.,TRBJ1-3,CASSVGPEARNTIYF,TGTGCCAGCAGCGTAGGACCCGAGGCTAGAAACACCATATATTTT
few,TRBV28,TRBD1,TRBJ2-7,CASKTSGTGGYEQYF,TGTGCCAGCAAGACATCCGGGACAGGGGGATACGAGCAGTACTTC
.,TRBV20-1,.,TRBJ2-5,CSASPTGETQYF,TGCAGTGCAAGTCCCACCGGGGAGACCCAGTACTTC
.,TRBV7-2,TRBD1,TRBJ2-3,CASSKGRDRGHTDTQYF,TGTGCCAGCAGCAAAGGTCGGGACAGGGGGCACACAGATACGCAGTATTTT
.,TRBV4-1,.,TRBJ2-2,CASSQALLTSGELFF,TGCGCCAGCAGCCAAGCACTTCTAACGTCCGGGGAGCTGTTTTTT
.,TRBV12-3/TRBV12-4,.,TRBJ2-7,CASSLQGYEQYF,TGTGCCAGCAGCTTACAGGGATACGAGCAGTACTTC
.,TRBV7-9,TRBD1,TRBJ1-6,CASSLATGTASPYNSPLHF,TGTGCCAGCAGCTTAGCGACCGGGACAGCCTCTCCCTATAATTCACCCCTCCACTTT
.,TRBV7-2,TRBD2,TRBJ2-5,CASSLAASGGPYF,TGTGCCAGCAGCTTAGCGGCTAGCGGGGGGCCGTACTTC
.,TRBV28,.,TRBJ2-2,CASSPLGGPNTGELFF,TGTGCCAGCAGTCCCCTAGGAGGGCCAAACACCGGGGAGCTGTTTTTT
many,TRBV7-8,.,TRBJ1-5,CASSALSGRGDQPQHF,TGTGCCAGCAGCGCCCTCTCCGGCAGGGGCGATCAGCCCCAGCATTTT
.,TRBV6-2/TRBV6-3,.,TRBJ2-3,CASSYLGLTDTQYF,TGTGCCAGCAGTTACCTCGGACTAACAGATACGCAGTATTTT
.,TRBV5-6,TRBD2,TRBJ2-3,CASSLTSGGFTDTQYF,TGTGCCAGCAGTTTGACTAGCGGGGGGTTCACAGATACGCAGTATTTT
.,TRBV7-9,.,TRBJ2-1,CASSLSGAIRDEQFF,TGTGCCAGCAGCTTATCAGGGGCGATCCGCGATGAGCAGTTCTTC
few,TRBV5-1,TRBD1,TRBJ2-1,CASSGQGSYEQFF,TGCGCCAGCAGCGGACAGGGGAGCTATGAGCAGTTCTTC
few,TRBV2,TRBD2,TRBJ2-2,CASSGASGGRGELFF,TGTGCCAGCAGCGGAGCTAGCGGGGGTCGCGGGGAGCTGTTTTTT
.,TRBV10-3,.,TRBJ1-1,CAIREQDTEAFF,TGTGCCATCAGGGAGCAGGACACTGAAGCTTTCTTT
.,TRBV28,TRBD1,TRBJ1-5,CASTTRGQGYQPQHF,TGTGCCAGCACCACCCGGGGACAGGGCTATCAGCCCCAGCATTTT
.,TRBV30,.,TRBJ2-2,CAWSSSGNTGELFF,TGTGCCTGGAGTAGTAGCGGGAACACCGGGGAGCTGTTTTTT
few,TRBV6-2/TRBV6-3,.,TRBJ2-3,CASSYLRGTQYF,TGTGCCAGCAGTTACTTGAGAGGTACGCAGTATTTT
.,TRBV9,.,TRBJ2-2,CASSSGNTGELFF,TGTGCCAGCAGCTCCGGGAACACCGGGGAGCTGTTTTTT
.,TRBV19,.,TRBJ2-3,CASSRGAVDGSADTQYF,TGTGCCAGTAGTCGAGGAGCGGTTGATGGGAGCGCAGATACGCAGTATTTT
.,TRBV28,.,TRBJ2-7,CASGGPADEQYF,TGTGCCAGCGGGGGCCCCGCCGACGAGCAGTACTTC
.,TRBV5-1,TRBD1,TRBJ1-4,CASSPTGQPNEKLFF,TGCGCCAGCAGCCCCACGGGACAGCCTAATGAAAAACTGTTTTTT
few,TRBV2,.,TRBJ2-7,CASSARGVQYF,TGTGCCAGCAGTGCACGGGGAGTGCAGTACTTC
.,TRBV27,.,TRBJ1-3,CASSPRGGRGNTIYF,TGTGCCAGCAGTCCCCGGGGGGGAAGGGGAAACACCATATATTTT